This passage covers 22 T cell receptor beta chains from one sample sequenced in a study of STAT5B mutations in CD4+ large granular lymphocyte leukemia. Profiling relied on immunoSEQ multiplex PCR, and the TCRdb table lists in-frame clones only, not all of them. Of around 33,000 clones in the sample, 65% to 70% were seen once. Sample: CD4+ T cells from blood buffy coats. Receptors originate from a human donor in good health.

The rearrangement uses TRBV4-1 and TRBJ2-1; 8 nucleotides align to TRBD1. Losses at the gene ends were 0 bases for V and 6 bases for J; bases not matched to a gene: 10. Germline values: CDR1 MGHRA, CDR2 YSYEKL. This CDR3 has 17 residues. The CDR3 DNA is TGCGCCAGCAGCCAAGATCGAACAGGGGGAAGATCCAATGAGCAGTTCTTC. Residues: CASSQDRTGGRSNEQFF.

This chain uses TRBV4-3 with TRBJ2-2, with a tentative D call TRBD2 (6 bases). The CDR3 consists of 14 residues. Per the germline V gene, CDR1 is LGHNA and CDR2 is YSLEER. The V end was cut by 0 bases, the J end by 6 bases, with 8 bases between. The CDR3 nucleotides are TGCGCCAGCAGCCAAGATCCGGGGGCCGGGGAGCTGTTTTTT. Protein sequence: CASSQDPGAGELFF.

The chain's CDR3 is CASSLGFYSNQPQHF. CDR3 sequence (DNA): TGTGCCAGCAGCTTAGGGTTCTATAGCAATCAGCCCCAGCATTTT. This chain links TRBV7-2 with TRBJ1-5; no firm D call. Trimming took off 1 base at V and 0 bases at J, with 7 bases between the two ends. The V gene's germline CDR1 is SGHTA and CDR2 FQGNSA. The CDR3 extends over 15 amino acids.

The chain couples TRBV7-9 to TRBJ1-5; possible D gene TRBD1, 6 bases. The CDR3 is 16 amino acids. Germline lookup yields CDR1 SEHNR and CDR2 FQNEAQ (reference sequence). Between the trimmed V and J ends, which lost 1 base and 0 bases, there was a span of 10 bases. CDR3 sequence: CASSLGTGNSNQPQHF. The CDR3 DNA reads as TGTGCCAGCAGCTTAGGAACAGGGAATAGCAATCAGCCCCAGCATTTT.

The rearrangement links TRBV29-1 to TRBJ1-2, with D possibly being TRBD1 (6 bases). From germline, CDR1 is SQVTM and CDR2 ANQGSEA. This CDR3 is built from 11 residues. V was pared by 3 bases and J by 5 bases, with 7 bases between. The CDR3 reads CSVEGAYGYTF. In DNA, the CDR3 is TGCAGCGTTGAGGGGGCTTATGGCTACACCTTC.

The CDR3 sequence: CSAMENYGYTF. For the CDR3, the DNA is TGCAGCGCAATGGAGAACTATGGCTACACCTTC. V gene TRBV29-1 combines with J gene TRBJ1-2; D not certain. The CDR3 totals 11 residues. Germline lookup yields CDR1 SQVTM and CDR2 ANQGSEA. The germline V and J ends were trimmed by 7 bases and 2 bases, with 8 bases remaining between them.

The CDR3 DNA reads TGTGCCAGCAGTTCAGGGTTTTTCAGCTCACCCCTCCACTTT. This sequence encodes CASSSGFFSSPLHF. This chain connects TRBV28 to TRBJ1-6, with D possibly being TRBD1 (5 bases). The V gene's germline CDR1 is MDHEN and CDR2 SYDVKM. This CDR3 comprises 14 residues. Trimming took off 4 bases at V and 10 bases at J, with 14 bases between the two ends.

This rearrangement joins TRBV7-8 to TRBJ1-2; the match to TRBD1 covers 8 bases. The CDR3 has 16 amino acids. Trimming at V came to 5 bases and at J to 7 bases, leaving 15 bases not matched to a gene. CDR1 and CDR2 (germline): SGHVS, FQNEAQ. This CDR3 is CASSPTRDRPLGGYTF. CDR3 sequence (DNA): TGTGCCAGCAGCCCCACCCGGGACAGGCCATTAGGTGGCTACACCTTC.

About this clone: The junction departs from the called germline gene at one end, perhaps through a read error. This chain connects TRBV2 to TRBJ1-3; D unclear. CDR3 length equals 14 residues. Per the germline V gene, CDR1 is SNHLY and CDR2 is FYNNEI. The CDR3 nucleotides read TGTGCCAGCGGTGAGGGCTCCCTTGGAAACACCATATATTTT. It yields the protein CASGEGSLGNTIYF.

This clone was counted between two and nine times. The chain has TRBV7-2 and TRBJ2-5; D may be TRBD1 or TRBD2 (5 bases each). The CDR3 runs to 16 residues. V was shortened by 2 bases and J by 5 bases, with 18 bases between the two germline ends. From germline, CDR1 is SGHTA and CDR2 FQGNSA. The CDR3 loop is CASSLNPSTWGETQYF. In nucleotides, the CDR3 is TGTGCCAGCAGCTTAAACCCCTCGACCTGGGGGGAGACCCAGTACTTC.

The chain links TRBV7-9 to TRBJ1-2; D may be TRBD1 (5 bases). V was shortened by 3 bases and J by 4 bases, with 9 bases between the two germline ends. The CDR3 length is 13 residues. Germline V gene sequence: CDR1 SEHNR, CDR2 FQNEAQ (reference sequence). CDR3 residues: CASSFRGSYGYTF. The DNA for the CDR3 is TGTGCCAGCAGCTTCCGGGGGTCCTATGGCTACACCTTC.

This clone was seen more than once but under ten times. The genes are TRBV9 and TRBJ1-3; no clear D. Trimming took 4 bases from V and 4 from J, leaving 12 bases between them. The length of the CDR3 is 14 residues. CDR1 SGDLS and CDR2 YYNGEE come from the germline V gene. The CDR3 DNA reads TGTGCCAGCAGCCCACGACTAGTCGGAAACACCATATATTTT. Translated, it gives CASSPRLVGNTIYF.

The DNA for the CDR3 is TGTGCCAGCAGCTACGACAGGGGAGCTTTAGGGACTGAAGCTTTCTTT. Translation gives CASSYDRGALGTEAFF. J is TRBJ1-1 and V is TRBV5-6; 8 bases agree with TRBD1. The CDR3 has 16 amino acids. With 3 bases clipped from V and 5 bases from J, the junction kept 12 bases outside the gene matches. Germline V gene data show CDR1 as SGHDT and CDR2 as YYEEEE.

V usage is TRBV9 and J usage is TRBJ2-7; TRBD1 matches 8 bases. Germline CDR1 SGDLS, CDR2 YYNGEE. The J segment lost 2 bases and the V segment lost 3 bases, leaving 4 bases of the junction unmatched. This CDR3 is 14 amino acids long. CDR3 region: CASSGGTGPYEQYF. In nucleotides, the CDR3 is TGTGCCAGCAGCGGGGGGACAGGCCCCTACGAGCAGTACTTC.

This clone rates as large. V usage is TRBV4-2 and J usage is TRBJ2-7; the D call may be TRBD1 or TRBD2 (5 bases each). The CDR3 has 14 amino acids. V shed 3 bases and J shed 3 bases, with 12 bases lying between them. Germline V lookup: CDR1 LGHNA, CDR2 YNFKEQ. CDR3 region: CASSQGAGSYEQYF. CDR3 sequence (DNA): TGTGCCAGCAGCCAGGGTGCAGGGAGCTACGAGCAGTACTTC.

The rearrangement joins TRBV4-1 to TRBJ1-2; no clear D. This CDR3 has 14 residues. Trimming removed 4 bases from V and 4 bases from J, with 13 bases in between. Germline V gene sequence: CDR1 MGHRA, CDR2 YSYEKL. The CDR3 sequence is CASSRLSPLYGYTF. The CDR3 region has the DNA TGCGCCAGCAGCCGACTCTCGCCCCTCTATGGCTACACCTTC.

This clone has just one count. The chain links TRBV6-5 to TRBJ2-3, with D tentatively TRBD2 (5 bases). The CDR3 consists of 16 residues. The germline CDR1 and CDR2 sequences are MNHEY and SVGAGI. The V end was cut by 0 bases, the J end by 4 bases, with 14 bases between. CDR3 DNA: TGTGCCAGCAGTTACTCGGGCGCTAGCAGCGCAGATACGCAGTATTTT. Translation gives CASSYSGASSADTQYF.

The chain carries TRBV5-5 and TRBJ1-5; D not certain. CDR3 size: 13 residues. Deletions cut 0 bases from V and 5 bases from J, with 6 bases between. The germline V gene encodes CDR1 SGHKS and CDR2 YYEKEE (reference sequence). The CDR3 nucleotides read TGTGCCAGCAGCTTGGTTGGGGATCAGCCCCAGCATTTT. The encoded protein is CASSLVGDQPQHF.

The chain is built from TRBV6-4 and TRBJ1-1, with 8 bases that match TRBD1. The trim removed 10 bases at V and 7 bases at J, leaving 14 bases unmatched. Germline-derived CDR1 and CDR2 are MRHNA and SNTAGT. CDR3 length: 14 residues. CDR3 coding DNA: TGTGCCAACCCCGAGGGACAGGAGACCCATGAAGCTTTCTTT. Its translation: CANPEGQETHEAFF.

Only a few counts were recorded for this clone. This rearrangement joins TRBV4-1 to TRBJ2-3; D perhaps matches TRBD1 (6 bases). Germline V lookup: CDR1 MGHRA, CDR2 YSYEKL. This CDR3 spans 16 amino acids. Trimming removed 0 bases from V and 6 bases from J, with 16 bases in between. CDR3 sequence reads: CASSQDPSRGLDTQYF. CDR3 coding DNA: TGCGCCAGCAGCCAAGATCCGAGTAGGGGGTTGGATACGCAGTATTTT.

This clone was seen more than once but under ten times. The chain joins TRBV5-1 to TRBJ1-2; D possibly corresponds to TRBD1 (6 bases). CDR3 length equals 13 residues. V dropped 4 bases and J dropped 3 bases, with 10 bases sitting between them. Germline V gene sequence: CDR1 SGHRS, CDR2 YFSETQ. The CDR3 DNA reads TGCGCCAGCAGCCCCTGGACAGACTATGGCTACACCTTC. This sequence encodes CASSPWTDYGYTF.

V usage is TRBV2 and J usage is TRBJ1-1, with D possibly matching TRBD1 (6 bases). Trimming removed 0 bases at V and 7 bases at J, with 9 bases between. Germline assignment: CDR1 SNHLY and CDR2 FYNNEI. CDR3 length: 13 residues. The DNA of the CDR3 is TGTGCCAGCAGTGAAGCGCAGGGGCTTGAAGCTTTCTTT. Translating gives CASSEAQGLEAFF.